One sample yielded the 21 T cell receptor beta chains listed below, sequenced in a study of T cell responses to AZD1222 COVID-19 vaccine. Repertoires were generated with immunoSEQ multiplex PCR, while TCRdb's copy carries only in-frame clones and drops some. The table records around 130,000 clones, approximately 85% of them present only once. The sequencing here drew on peripheral blood, taken on day 0 of AZD1222 vaccination. The receptor set was obtained from an adult in good health.

The V and J genes are TRBV9 and TRBJ1-3; D might be TRBD1 (6 bases). This CDR3 contains 15 residues. Deletions cut 2 bases from V and 12 bases from J, with 21 bases between. Germline loops: CDR1 SGDLS, CDR2 YYNGEE. The DNA of the CDR3 is TGTGCCAGCAGCGTGAGGGGGGCAGGGCAAGGCAGCATATATTTT. This translates into CASSVRGAGQGSIYF.

The genes are TRBV29-1 and TRBJ1-1, with unresolved D. Trimming cost V 6 bases and J 10 bases, with 18 bases left between them. The germline gives CDR1 SQVTM, CDR2 ANQGSEA. The CDR3 extends over 12 amino acids. DNA of the CDR3: TGCAGCGTCCTCGGTTCAAGGCTAGGAGCTTTCTTT. It codes for CSVLGSRLGAFF.

The CDR3 DNA sequence: TGTGCCACCAGCAGAACAGGAGCCCATCAGCCCCAGCATTTT. Its protein is CATSRTGAHQPQHF. This rearrangement joins TRBV15 to TRBJ1-5, with a tentative D call TRBD1 (5 bases). The V end lost 2 bases, the J end lost 5 bases, and 10 bases lay between the germline ends. Germline V gene data show CDR1 as LNHNV and CDR2 as YYDKDF (reference sequence). This CDR3 comprises 14 residues.

The chain carries TRBV5-6 and TRBJ2-3; no firm D call. The CDR3 sequence is 16 residues long. Germline CDR1 reads SGHDT; CDR2 reads YYEEEE. V lost 3 bases and J 1 base, leaving 15 bases between the germline ends. The DNA of the CDR3 is TGTGCCAGCAGCTCTATCTCCGGTACTGGCACAGATACGCAGTATTTT. Translation: CASSSISGTGTDTQYF. Using reference TRBV5-6 and TRBJ2-3 for the parts outside the CDR3, the full variable domain is DAGVTQSPTHLIKTRGQQVTLRCSPKSGHDTVSWYQQALGQGPQFIFQYYEEEERQRGNFPDRFSGHQFPNYSSELNVNALLLGDSALYLCASSSISGTGTDTQYFGPGTRLTVL.

V is TRBV9 and J is TRBJ1-4, with D perhaps TRBD1 (6 bases). This CDR3 spans 14 amino acids. Looked up from germline, CDR1 is SGDLS and CDR2 is YYNGEE. Trimming took off 0 bases at V and 5 bases at J, with 8 bases between the two ends. Here the CDR3 DNA reads TGTGCCAGCAGCGTAGCTCAGGGGAATGAAAAACTGTTTTTT. Protein: CASSVAQGNEKLFF.

This clone was observed once. The V call is TRBV29-1, the J call TRBJ1-1; 9 positions agree with TRBD1. This CDR3 is 12 amino acids long. The germline V gene encodes CDR1 SQVTM and CDR2 ANQGSEA. V gave up 7 bases and J gave up 7 bases; unmatched junction bases: 7. The CDR3 DNA reads as TGCAGCGCTGCCCCGGGACAGGGTGAAGCTTTCTTT. Residues: CSAAPGQGEAFF.

This chain links TRBV9 with TRBJ2-3; TRBD2 matches 15 bases. The CDR3 sequence is 19 residues long. The V segment lost 0 bases and the J segment 0 bases; nucleotides outside the gene matches: 5. From germline, CDR1 is SGDLS and CDR2 YYNGEE. CDR3 sequence: CASSVVGTSGGTSTDTQYF. CDR3 DNA sequence: TGTGCCAGCAGCGTAGTAGGGACTAGCGGGGGGACTAGCACAGATACGCAGTATTTT. The full variable domain, rest sourced from reference TRBV9 and TRBJ2-3, is DSGVTQTPKHLITATGQRVTLRCSPRSGDLSVYWYQQSLDQGLQFLIQYYNGEERAKGNILERFSAQQFPDLHSELNLSSLELGDSALYFCASSVVGTSGGTSTDTQYFGPGTRLTVL.

This chain joins TRBV7-9 and TRBJ1-2; D call uncertain. The germline V and J ends were trimmed by 7 bases and 0 bases, with 9 bases remaining between them. The germline V gene has CDR1 SEHNR and CDR2 FQNEAQ (reference sequence). The CDR3 runs 13 residues. The CDR3 here is CASIHLPNYGYTF. In DNA form, the CDR3 reads TGTGCCAGCATTCATCTACCTAACTATGGCTACACCTTC.

The chain uses TRBV27 and TRBJ2-7; 11 bases match TRBD1. The CDR3 runs to 16 residues. Trimming at V came to 3 bases and at J to 6 bases, leaving 10 bases not matched to a gene. The germline gives CDR1 MNHEY, CDR2 SMNVEV (reference sequence). DNA of the CDR3: TGTGCCAGCAGTTTCACAGCGGGGACAGGGGGGGCCGAGCAGTACTTC. Translating it yields CASSFTAGTGGAEQYF.

The chain links TRBV24-1 to TRBJ1-4; 7 bases fit TRBD1. Germline values: CDR1 KGHDR, CDR2 SFDVKD. The CDR3 runs to 15 residues. V was clipped by 3 bases and J by 4 bases; unmatched bases: 4. CDR3 nucleotides: TGTGCCACCAGTGATGGAACAGGGGATAATGAAAAACTGTTTTTT. Protein: CATSDGTGDNEKLFF.

V is TRBV29-1 and J is TRBJ1-2; D possibly corresponds to TRBD1 (5 bases). Trimming took off 6 bases at V and 4 bases at J, with 9 bases between the two ends. The CDR3 contains 11 residues. Germline CDR1 reads SQVTM; CDR2 reads ANQGSEA. Written as DNA, the CDR3 is TGCAGCGTGGGGGGACTCTATGGCTACACCTTC. Its translation is CSVGGLYGYTF.

The chain has TRBV29-1 and TRBJ1-1; D ambiguous. CDR3 length: 14 residues. With 1 base removed from V and 1 base from J, the gap between germline ends came to 10 bases. Germline V gives CDR1 SQVTM, CDR2 ANQGSEA. CDR3 in amino acids: CSVEAGPTNTEAFF. The DNA of the CDR3 is TGCAGCGTTGAAGCCGGGCCCACGAACACTGAAGCTTTCTTT. Full variable domain (rest looked up from reference TRBV29-1 and TRBJ1-1): SAVISQKPSRDICQRGTSLTIQCQVDSQVTMMFWYRQQPGQSLTLIATANQGSEATYESGFVIDKFPISRPNLTFSTLTVSNMSPEDSSIYLCSVEAGPTNTEAFFGQGTRLTVV.

V usage is TRBV19 and J usage is TRBJ1-1; TRBD1 is a possible D gene (5 bases). Trimming took off 3 bases at V and 11 bases at J, with 10 bases between the two ends. This CDR3 region has 11 residues. Germline CDR1 and CDR2: LNHDA and SQIVND (reference sequence). CDR3 in DNA: TGTGCCAGTAGTATGGGACGTTGGGCTTTCTTT. This translates into CASSMGRWAFF. Combining the CDR3 with reference TRBV19 and TRBJ1-1 gives the whole variable domain DGGITQSPKYLFRKEGQNVTLSCEQNLNHDAMYWYRQDPGQGLRLIYYSQIVNDFQKGDIAEGYSVSREKKESFPLTVTSAQKNPTAFYLCASSMGRWAFFGQGTRLTVV.

The rearrangement uses TRBV24-1 and TRBJ2-2; D not certain. The CDR3 contains 14 residues. Between the trimmed V and J ends, which lost 2 bases and 6 bases, there was a span of 9 bases. CDR1 is KGHDR and CDR2 is SFDVKD in the germline V gene. This CDR3 reads CATSDSAVSGELFF. The CDR3 nucleotides are TGTGCCACCAGTGATTCGGCCGTCTCCGGGGAGCTGTTTTTT.

This clone was picked up one time. The CDR3 coding sequence is TGTGCCAGCAGCTCTTCGGACACTGAAGCTTTCTTT. It encodes CASSSSDTEAFF. The rearrangement links TRBV7-9 to TRBJ1-1, with unresolved D. V was clipped by 4 bases and J by 3 bases, with 6 bases between them. This CDR3 has 12 residues. Germline-derived CDR1 and CDR2 are SEHNR and FQNEAQ (reference sequence).

V usage is TRBV15 and J usage is TRBJ2-1; TRBD2 aligns across 8 bases. CDR1 and CDR2 (germline): LNHNV, YYDKDF (reference sequence). Trimming removed 6 bases from V and 2 bases from J; junction bases left unmatched: 6. The CDR3 has 15 residues. CDR3 nucleotides: TGTGCCACCAGTCGGGAGGGTCGGGCCTACAATGAGCAGTTCTTC. Its protein product is CATSREGRAYNEQFF.

The rearrangement joins TRBV18 to TRBJ2-7; 8 positions match TRBD1. The CDR3 contains 14 residues. CDR1 is KGHSH and CDR2 is LQKENI in the germline V gene. J lost 5 bases, V lost 6 bases, and 9 bases had no gene match. As DNA, the CDR3 is TGTGCCAGCTCGTGGACAGGGAGGTACAACGAGCAGTACTTC. It codes for CASSWTGRYNEQYF.

This clone has only one observation. The chain carries TRBV6-6 and TRBJ1-2; D gene uncertain. The CDR3 runs to 14 residues. V was clipped by 5 bases and J by 5 bases, with 15 bases between them. Per germline, CDR1 MNHNY and CDR2 SVGAGI (reference sequence). CDR3: CASSADLGFYGYTF. Here the CDR3 DNA reads TGTGCCAGCAGTGCCGATTTAGGGTTTTATGGCTACACCTTC.

This chain connects TRBV21-1 to TRBJ1-3. TRBV21-1 is marked as a pseudogene. The CDR3 runs 16 residues. This CDR3 reads CASSKGGRGSGNTIYF. CDR3 bases: TGTGCCAGCAGCAAAGGTGGGAGGGGGTCTGGAAACACCATATATTTT.

The V and J genes are TRBV6-6 and TRBJ1-4; TRBD1 is a possible D gene (5 bases). V gave up 8 bases and J gave up 10 bases, with 26 bases separating them. Germline values: CDR1 MNHNY, CDR2 SVGAGI (reference sequence). The CDR3 is made up of 16 amino acids. The CDR3, as DNA: TGTGCCAGCCGAGCTTCCTCTGTAGAAGCGGGGGGAAAACTGTTTTTT. This encodes CASRASSVEAGGKLFF.

V usage is TRBV7-3 and J usage is TRBJ2-5; the D is unclear. The CDR3 has 13 residues. Trimming cost V 6 bases and J 5 bases, with 13 bases left between them. In germline, CDR1 is SGHTA, CDR2 FQGTGA. The CDR3 here is CASSSGGTETQYF. CDR3 in DNA: TGTGCCAGCAGTTCGGGTGGAACGGAGACCCAGTACTTC.